This record covers a single TCR beta chain. Its target is not known. The CDR3 runs 12 residues. The ends were cut back, 2 bases at V and 5 bases at J, with 6 bases in the middle. In germline, CDR1 is LGHDT, CDR2 YNNKEL (reference sequence). These data come from a study of blood T cells in healthy people across ages. Findings and caveats of the study: Per million T cells, the diversity of TCR beta decreased roughly linearly as age advanced.

Primed by a sample-barcoded 5' primer and a J-beta primer mix, a second PCR proceeded for roughly 6 to 12 cycles. Each sample provided no less than 2.5 million CDR3-containing paired-end reads. TCRdb redid the calling of the 5' RACE reads with MiXCR, one entry per CDR3 protein. The sample records about 640,000 distinct CDR3 sequences, about 54% being singletons. Peripheral blood was drawn, about 9.1 milliliters per donor. Isolating PBMCs gave at least 6 million of these cells per sample. Sequencing was done on a sample of blood. The chain combines TRBV3-1 with TRBJ2-5; D not certain. The source is a man between 60 and 75 years old in good health. CDR3: CASSQRYETQYF. For the CDR3, the DNA is TGTGCCAGCAGCCAACGCTACGAGACCCAGTACTTC.